This entry describes one T cell receptor (beta chain). From germline, CDR1 is MDHEN and CDR2 SYDVKM. This CDR3 is built from 17 residues. Trimming removed 2 bases at V and 2 bases at J, with 18 bases between. The data are from a study of blood T cell repertoires in COVID-19. Per the authors' pipeline: Amplified reference gene primers provided the basis for estimating nucleated cell counts. This table comes from immunoSEQ multiplex PCR, and its TCRdb copy is limited to in-frame clones, with some not included. V, J and clone size reflect that table, while D and trimming were determined from the DNA. Here the sample spans approximately 70,000 clones, 76% being singletons.

The sequenced sample was peripheral blood. This clonotype was obtained from a man in his 60s with COVID-19, enrolled during active disease. The V and J genes are TRBV28 and TRBJ1-2; D remains ambiguous. The CDR3 coding sequence is TGTGCCAGCAGTTTACCCTTGAGTCGGGGTTTGAACTATGGCTACACCTTC. This gives the protein CASSLPLSRGLNYGYTF.